This record concerns one T cell receptor (beta chain) sequence. PCR used 60 Vbeta primers and 13 Jbeta primers. TCRdb's table, derived via immunoSEQ multiplex PCR, lists solely in-frame clones and lacks some. Among about 110,000 clones listed, approximately 73% were seen once. The sample comes from a study of cytomegalovirus exposure and HLA in healthy donors. This CDR3 comprises 14 residues. The ends were cut back, 0 bases at V and 8 bases at J, with 11 bases in the middle. Germline V gene lookup returns CDR1 LGHNA and CDR2 YSLEER. This clonotype originated in a man aged 35-49 years in good health and CMV-seronegative. The chain uses TRBV4-3 and TRBJ2-1; D uncertain. The sequencing sample was made of PBMCs. The CDR3 reads CASSQDYGAYEQFF. The DNA for the CDR3 is TGCGCCAGCAGCCAAGATTACGGAGCGTATGAGCAGTTCTTC.